Listed here are 8 T cell receptor beta chains from one sample, sequenced in a study of control samples from healthy donors and cancer patients. Assay used: immunoSEQ multiplex PCR; TCRdb lists only in-frame clones, some missing. Here the sample spans about 94,000 clones, 90% being singletons. The specimen was blood. Receptor source: a woman between 18 and 30 years old in good health.

This clone was recorded once. CDR3 coding DNA: TGCGCCAGCAGCCAAGACTCCAGGGCAGATACGCAGTATTTT. It encodes CASSQDSRADTQYF. The chain links TRBV4-1 to TRBJ2-3; D possibly corresponds to TRBD1 (5 bases). This CDR3 comprises 14 residues. Looked up from germline, CDR1 is MGHRA and CDR2 is YSYEKL. Between the trimmed V and J ends, which lost 0 bases and 4 bases, there was a span of 8 bases.

The genes are TRBV12-3 or TRBV12-4 and TRBJ1-1; D is uncertain. The V end was cut by 4 bases, the J end by 8 bases, with 11 bases between. The CDR3 contains 12 residues. CDR3 bases: TGTGCCAGCAGTTCACGACTCGAGGAAGCTTTCTTT. It translates to CASSSRLEEAFF.

This chain uses TRBV29-1 with TRBJ1-2; D unclear. The CDR3 has 9 amino acids. V was trimmed by 2 bases and J by 13 bases, leaving 8 bases between them. CDR1 is SQVTM and CDR2 is ANQGSEA in the germline V gene. The CDR3 protein is CSVERLTTF. In nucleotides, the CDR3 is TGCAGCGTTGAACGGCTTACCACCTTC.

The V gene is TRBV7-8, the J gene TRBJ1-1; TRBD1 matches at 7 bases. This CDR3 has 13 residues. The germline V gene has CDR1 SGHVS and CDR2 FQNEAQ. V trimming: 10 bases; J trimming: 1 base; junction bases outside the gene matches: 6. This CDR3 is CATRQGWNTEAFF. The DNA of the CDR3 is TGTGCCACTCGACAGGGTTGGAACACTGAAGCTTTCTTT.

The rearrangement uses TRBV9 and TRBJ1-4, with D tentatively TRBD1 (5 bases). Germline loops: CDR1 SGDLS, CDR2 YYNGEE. V was shortened by 2 bases and J by 3 bases, with 14 bases between the two germline ends. The CDR3 has 16 residues. The CDR3 DNA is TGTGCCAGCAGCGTGGGGGGTGGCAGAGCTAATGAAAAACTGTTTTTT. Translated: CASSVGGGRANEKLFF. Drawing the rest from reference TRBV9 and TRBJ1-4, the complete variable domain is DSGVTQTPKHLITATGQRVTLRCSPRSGDLSVYWYQQSLDQGLQFLIQYYNGEERAKGNILERFSAQQFPDLHSELNLSSLELGDSALYFCASSVGGGRANEKLFFGSGTQLSVL.

This chain connects TRBV6-5 to TRBJ2-3; no definite D call. Trimming left V 10 bases short and J 0 bases short, with 8 bases between. The CDR3 totals 12 residues. CDR1 is MNHEY and CDR2 is SVGAGI in the germline V gene. The CDR3 DNA sequence: TGTGCCACGTCGCCTAGCACAGATACGCAGTATTTT. Its protein is CATSPSTDTQYF.

The gene calls are TRBV6-6 and TRBJ1-2; the D gene is possibly TRBD1 (5 bases). Trimming pared 2 bases from V and 3 bases from J, leaving 7 bases between. Germline loops: CDR1 MNHNY, CDR2 SVGAGI (reference sequence). This CDR3 has 13 amino acids. Here the CDR3 reads CASSYDSYYGYTF. Written as DNA, the CDR3 is TGTGCCAGCAGTTACGACAGTTACTATGGCTACACCTTC.

This rearrangement joins TRBV4-1 to TRBJ1-2; 9 positions agree with TRBD1. From germline, CDR1 is MGHRA and CDR2 YSYEKL. The CDR3 contains 14 residues. Trimming removed 4 bases from V and 4 bases from J; junction bases left unmatched: 4. CDR3 region: CASSRTGDSYGYTF. The CDR3 nucleotides read TGCGCCAGCAGCCGGACAGGGGATAGCTATGGCTACACCTTC.